Following are 20 T cell receptor beta chains from one sample sequenced in a study of shared clonotypes between healthy human individuals. Method: immunoSEQ multiplex PCR; TCRdb's copy keeps in-frame clones and lacks some. The sample includes roughly 1 million clones, 70% to 80% of them seen just once. Sequencing was done on a sample of memory CD4+ T cells sorted from blood. Specified subset: CD45RA-negative fraction. The receptors shown here come from a man aged 18 to 35 in good health.

This clone has a single count. The gene calls are TRBV6-5 and TRBJ1-5; no clear D gene. The germline V gene encodes CDR1 MNHEY and CDR2 SVGAGI. Trimming removed 4 bases from V and 0 bases from J, with 10 bases in between. This CDR3 region has 15 residues. The CDR3 is CASSLLRDSNQPQHF. Written as DNA, the CDR3 is TGTGCCAGCAGTTTACTCCGGGATAGCAATCAGCCCCAGCATTTT.

Only a few counts were recorded for this clone. The chain combines TRBV4-1 with TRBJ2-5, with 11 positions matching TRBD2. Germline trimming cut 5 bases from V and 1 base from J; bases unmatched to any gene: 9. Germline V gene lookup returns CDR1 MGHRA and CDR2 YSYEKL. The CDR3 runs 17 residues. The CDR3 is CASSETGTSGAQETQYF. The CDR3 DNA follows: TGCGCCAGCAGCGAAACAGGGACTAGCGGAGCCCAAGAGACCCAGTACTTC.

The chain has TRBV15 and TRBJ2-7; D is possibly TRBD1 (5 bases). The CDR3 contains 14 residues. Germline CDR1 is LNHNV and CDR2 is YYDKDF (reference sequence). V was trimmed by 0 bases and J by 6 bases, leaving 12 bases between them. The CDR3 loop reads CATSRDHMQGEQYF. For the CDR3, the DNA is TGTGCCACCAGCAGAGATCACATGCAGGGCGAGCAGTACTTC.

This chain uses TRBV6-4 with TRBJ1-1, with D uncertain. V was cut by 5 bases and J by 2 bases, with 12 bases left in between. The CDR3 covers 14 residues. Looked up from germline, CDR1 is MRHNA and CDR2 is SNTAGT. Written as DNA, the CDR3 is TGTGCCAGCAGTTCGGCCCCAGGTAACACTGAAGCTTTCTTT. Its protein product is CASSSAPGNTEAFF.

The chain links TRBV4-1 to TRBJ1-2; D is uncertain. Per the germline V gene, CDR1 is MGHRA and CDR2 is YSYEKL. The CDR3 loop spans 15 amino acids. V lost 7 bases to trimming and J lost 2 bases, with 17 bases between them. This CDR3 reads CASTLSGSENYGYTF. In DNA form, the CDR3 reads TGCGCCAGCACGCTCTCGGGTTCAGAGAACTATGGCTACACCTTC.

A few counts support this clone. The chain employs TRBV10-3 and TRBJ2-5; maybe TRBD2 (5 bases). Germline loops: CDR1 ENHRY, CDR2 SYGVKD. With 5 bases removed from V and 0 bases from J, the gap between germline ends came to 16 bases. The CDR3 contains 16 residues. CDR3 in DNA: TGTGCCATCAGTCCCTCCCCCCCGGGGTACCAAGAGACCCAGTACTTC. Translated: CAISPSPPGYQETQYF.

The DNA of the CDR3 is TGCGCCAGCAGCCAAGACAGCCCTTCCAAGGGAGGCTACACCTTC. It translates to CASSQDSPSKGGYTF. This chain connects TRBV5-1 to TRBJ1-2, with a tentative D call TRBD1 (5 bases). This CDR3 spans 15 amino acids. Germline V gene data show CDR1 as SGHRS and CDR2 as YFSETQ. V dropped 4 bases and J dropped 8 bases, with 21 bases sitting between them.

The genes are TRBV9 and TRBJ2-3; no reliable D call. The CDR3 consists of 15 residues. The germline V and J ends were trimmed by 0 bases and 2 bases, with 10 bases remaining between them. CDR1 and CDR2 from the germline V gene are SGDLS and YYNGEE. The CDR3 sequence: CASSVASATTDTQYF. CDR3 DNA: TGTGCCAGCAGCGTAGCGTCGGCAACCACAGATACGCAGTATTTT.

The V gene is TRBV2, the J gene TRBJ1-1; D is ambiguous. The V and J ends lost 5 bases and 5 bases respectively, with 12 bases between them. CDR3 length: 13 residues. The germline V gene has CDR1 SNHLY and CDR2 FYNNEI. CDR3 loop: CASSRIGRTEAFF. The CDR3 nucleotides are TGTGCCAGCAGTCGGATTGGAAGGACTGAAGCTTTCTTT.

The chain employs TRBV5-1 and TRBJ2-5; 7 nucleotides line up with TRBD1. V gave up 2 bases and J gave up 5 bases; unmatched junction bases: 9. The V gene's germline CDR1 is SGHRS and CDR2 YFSETQ. This CDR3 is 15 amino acids long. The DNA of the CDR3 is TGCGCCAGCAGCTTTCCAACAGGGGCCGGTGAGACCCAGTACTTC. Translated, it gives CASSFPTGAGETQYF.

The rearrangement links TRBV27 to TRBJ2-3; D is perhaps TRBD1 or TRBD2 (5 bases each). The length of the CDR3 is 14 residues. The germline gives CDR1 MNHEY, CDR2 SMNVEV (reference sequence). V lost 8 bases, J lost 3 bases, and 15 bases lay in between. CDR3 sequence reads: CASAQGVVTDTQYF. In nucleotides, the CDR3 is TGTGCCAGCGCCCAGGGAGTTGTAACAGATACGCAGTATTTT.

V is TRBV27 and J is TRBJ1-1; tentatively, D is TRBD1 (6 bases). CDR3 length: 17 amino acids. The V and J ends lost 3 bases and 1 base respectively, with 18 bases between them. Germline V lookup: CDR1 MNHEY, CDR2 SMNVEV (reference sequence). The CDR3 DNA is TGTGCCAGCAGTTTCCGCAGGGGTCCTCGTTCGAACACTGAAGCTTTCTTT. This encodes CASSFRRGPRSNTEAFF.

The chain combines TRBV13 with TRBJ2-5; D call uncertain. Germline V gene lookup returns CDR1 PRHDT and CDR2 FYEKMQ (reference sequence). The CDR3 has 13 amino acids. Trimming removed 2 bases from V and 2 bases from J, with 6 bases in between. The CDR3 loop is CASSLIRQETQYF. In DNA form, the CDR3 reads TGTGCCAGCAGCTTAATCCGGCAAGAGACCCAGTACTTC.

This clone showed up just a few times. The chain combines TRBV7-6 with TRBJ2-5; D is ambiguous. The germline CDR1 and CDR2 sequences are SGHVS and FNYEAQ. The V end lost 1 base, the J end lost 0 bases, and 9 bases lay between the germline ends. This CDR3 is built from 15 residues. The CDR3 protein is CASSLVGLYQETQYF. As DNA, the CDR3 is TGTGCCAGCAGCTTAGTCGGTCTGTACCAAGAGACCCAGTACTTC.

The genes are TRBV27 and TRBJ2-7; unclear D gene. The V end was cut by 5 bases, the J end by 1 base, with 15 bases between. Per germline, CDR1 MNHEY and CDR2 SMNVEV (reference sequence). This CDR3 is built from 15 residues. CDR3 loop: CASSLTWSPSYEQYF. CDR3 sequence (DNA): TGTGCCAGCAGTCTAACCTGGTCCCCGTCCTACGAGCAGTACTTC.

The chain is built from TRBV12-5 and TRBJ1-4, with D possibly matching TRBD1 (5 bases). From germline, CDR1 is LGHNT and CDR2 FRNRAP. V shed 4 bases and J shed 0 bases, with 9 bases lying between them. The CDR3 extends over 15 amino acids. CDR3 coding DNA: TGTGCTAGTGGTTCTTCAGGGTCAACTAATGAAAAACTGTTTTTT. It specifies CASGSSGSTNEKLFF.

The table lists this clone with a count of one. The chain combines TRBV2 with TRBJ2-3; 8 bases match TRBD2. V lost 4 bases, J lost 1 base, and 4 bases stayed unmatched. CDR1 is SNHLY and CDR2 is FYNNEI in the germline V gene. This CDR3 is 15 amino acids long. CDR3 loop: CASSVLREGTDTQYF. CDR3 nucleotide sequence: TGTGCCAGCAGTGTGTTGCGGGAGGGCACAGATACGCAGTATTTT.

The J gene is TRBJ2-7, the V gene TRBV4-2; 10 bases agree with TRBD1. Losses at the gene ends were 1 base for V and 1 base for J; bases not matched to a gene: 1. This CDR3 comprises 15 residues. From germline, CDR1 is LGHNA and CDR2 YNFKEQ. In DNA form, the CDR3 reads TGTGCCAGCAGCCAAGCGGGACAGGGGTCCTACGAGCAGTACTTC. Protein product: CASSQAGQGSYEQYF.

The chain is built from TRBV7-9 and TRBJ1-2; 7 positions match TRBD1. Germline assignment: CDR1 SEHNR and CDR2 FQNEAQ (reference sequence). The V and J ends lost 1 base and 8 bases, in that order; junction bases with no gene match: 10. The CDR3 totals 15 residues. CDR3 sequence reads: CASSLGRQGREGYTF. The CDR3 nucleotides are TGTGCCAGCAGCTTAGGAAGACAGGGAAGGGAAGGCTACACCTTC.

This clone came up a few times. The V and J genes are TRBV6-5 and TRBJ2-7; either TRBD1 or TRBD2 may supply D (5 bases each). There are 13 residues in the CDR3. CDR1 MNHEY and CDR2 SVGAGI come from the germline V gene. V dropped 7 bases and J dropped 6 bases, with 16 bases sitting between them. CDR3 sequence: CASTPRGTGEQYF. CDR3 nucleotide sequence: TGTGCCAGCACCCCTCGAGGGACCGGCGAGCAGTACTTC.